This is a list of T cell receptor beta chains from one sample in a study of identifying expanded T cells in peripheral blood. Assay: immunoSEQ multiplex PCR; the TCRdb copy retains only in-frame clones and omits some. Of 95,000 to 150,000 clones in the sample, roughly 84% were seen once. Sequenced: blood. The origin of the receptors is a person aged 18 to 70 in good health. Both conserved end residues are part of each CDR3. D genes are given only for firm matches. Rows give clone size only sometimes, using once, few, many, or a class for an expanded clone.

len | d_gene | abundance | j_gene | v_gene | CDR3aa | CDR3nt
17 | TRBD1 | NA | TRBJ2-4 | TRBV11-3 | CASSSGTGGLLKNIQYF | TGTGCCAGCAGCTCCGGGACAGGGGGTCTACTGAAGAACATTCAGTACTTC
16 | TRBD2 | NA | TRBJ2-3 | TRBV7-2 | CASSGQLAGAGDTQYF | TGTGCCAGCAGCGGACAACTAGCGGGGGCTGGAGATACGCAGTATTTT
15 | NA | NA | TRBJ1-1 | TRBV27 | CASSSPGSVVTEAFF | TGTGCCAGCAGTTCCCCAGGGTCGGTCGTCACTGAAGCTTTCTTT
13 | TRBD1 | NA | TRBJ1-2 | TRBV29-1 | CSVDTGGQYGYTF | TGCAGCGTTGACACAGGGGGCCAATATGGCTACACCTTC
15 | NA | few | TRBJ1-2 | TRBV6-5 | CASSYRTASVYGYTF | TGTGCCAGCAGTTACCGGACAGCATCGGTCTATGGCTACACCTTC
14 | NA | NA | TRBJ1-1 | TRBV4-3 | CASSQDITGPEAFF | TGCGCCAGCAGCCAAGATATTACAGGGCCTGAAGCTTTCTTT
16 | TRBD2 | NA | TRBJ2-5 | TRBV4-1 | CASSRTGTSLTETQYF | TGCGCCAGCAGCCGCACCGGGACTAGCTTAACTGAGACCCAGTACTTC
14 | NA | NA | TRBJ1-2 | TRBV7-2 | CASSATGGWYGYTF | TGTGCCAGCAGCGCCACGGGAGGCTGGTATGGCTACACCTTC
10 | NA | NA | TRBJ2-1 | TRBV30 | CAWSGGPPFF | TGTGCCTGGAGCGGGGGCCCGCCGTTCTTC
14 | NA | NA | TRBJ1-1 | TRBV19 | CASSIGDGNTEAFF | TGTGCCAGTAGTATAGGGGACGGGAACACTGAAGCTTTCTTT